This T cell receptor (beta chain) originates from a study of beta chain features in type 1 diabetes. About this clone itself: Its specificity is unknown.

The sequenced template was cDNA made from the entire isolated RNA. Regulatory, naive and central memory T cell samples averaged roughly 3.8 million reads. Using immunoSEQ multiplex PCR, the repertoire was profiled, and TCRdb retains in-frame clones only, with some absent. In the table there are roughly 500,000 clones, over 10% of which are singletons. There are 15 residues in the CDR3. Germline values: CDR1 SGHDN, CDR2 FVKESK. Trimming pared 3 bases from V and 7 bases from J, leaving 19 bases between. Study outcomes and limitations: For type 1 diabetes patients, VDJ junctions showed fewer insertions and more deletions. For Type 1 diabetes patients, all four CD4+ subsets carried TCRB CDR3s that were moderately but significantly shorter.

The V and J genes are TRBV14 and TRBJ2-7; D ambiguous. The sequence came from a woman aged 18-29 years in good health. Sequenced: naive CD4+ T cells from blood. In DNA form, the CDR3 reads TGTGCCAGCAGCCATCTGGACCGAGTCGAGAGTGAGCAGTACTTC. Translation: CASSHLDRVESEQYF.